This T cell receptor beta chain was documented in a study of CD8 T cells in Susac syndrome. Worth noting for this clonotype: Its antigen remains unknown.

Deletions cut 1 base from V and 4 bases from J, with 14 bases between. The CDR3 extends over 16 amino acids. Through negative isolation, CD4+ and CD8+ T cells were obtained, while TEMRA cells were enriched using FACS. Notes on the study in general: CD4+ T cell repertoires in Susac syndrome exhibited no evidence of clonal expansion.

Random hexamers were used to reverse transcribe the RNA input (about 0.45 to 1 ug). The authors amplified TCR beta CDR3 across 54 Vbeta and 13 Jbeta using immunoSEQ multiplex PCR. TCRdb passed the immunoSEQ multiplex PCR reads through MiXCR, listing each CDR3 protein once. In the table there are tens of thousands of distinct CDR3 sequences, approximately 94% of which are singletons. The chain has TRBV12-3 or TRBV12-4 and TRBJ1-3; D is ambiguous. Source material: CD4+ T cells from PBMCs. This sequence was found in a human donor with Susac syndrome. The CDR3 region is CASSLVPGSGGNTIYF. The CDR3 DNA reads TGTGCCAGCAGTTTAGTACCGGGCTCCGGAGGAAACACCATATATTTT.